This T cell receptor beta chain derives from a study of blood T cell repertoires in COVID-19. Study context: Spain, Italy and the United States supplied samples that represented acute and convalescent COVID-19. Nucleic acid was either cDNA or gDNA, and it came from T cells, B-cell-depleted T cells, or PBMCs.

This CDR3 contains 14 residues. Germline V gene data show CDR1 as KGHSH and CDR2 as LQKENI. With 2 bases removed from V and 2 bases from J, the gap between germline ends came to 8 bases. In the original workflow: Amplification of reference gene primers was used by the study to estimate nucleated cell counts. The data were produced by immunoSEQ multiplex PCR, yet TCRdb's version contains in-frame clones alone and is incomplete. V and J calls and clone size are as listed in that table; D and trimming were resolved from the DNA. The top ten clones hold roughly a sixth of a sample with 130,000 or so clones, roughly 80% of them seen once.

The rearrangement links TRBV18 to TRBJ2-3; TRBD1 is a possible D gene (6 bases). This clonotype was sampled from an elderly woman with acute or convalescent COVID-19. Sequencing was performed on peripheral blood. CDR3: CASSPGQNTDTQYF. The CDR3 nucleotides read TGTGCCAGCTCACCAGGACAGAACACAGATACGCAGTATTTT.